The 23 T cell receptor beta chains listed next were all sequenced from one sample in a study of shared clonotypes between healthy human individuals. Profiled with immunoSEQ multiplex PCR; TCRdb holds only in-frame clones, not every one. The table lists 2 million to 2.5 million clones, around 95% of them singletons. Sequencing was carried out using naive CD4+ T cells sorted from blood. The subset denotes: CD45RA+ positively selected. The receptors come from a man aged 18 to 29 in good health.

The gene calls are TRBV6-5 and TRBJ2-5; 12 nucleotides line up with TRBD2. Germline loops: CDR1 MNHEY, CDR2 SVGAGI. This CDR3 is built from 14 residues. The J segment lost 4 bases and the V segment lost 6 bases, leaving 3 bases of the junction unmatched. For the CDR3, the DNA is TGTGCCAGCAGAACGGGACTAGCGGGAGAGACCCAGTACTTC. This gives the protein CASRTGLAGETQYF.

The V and J genes are TRBV5-4 and TRBJ2-5; D not resolved. CDR1 and CDR2 (germline): SGHNT, YYREEE (reference sequence). The CDR3 is made up of 14 amino acids. Trimming pared 4 bases from V and 0 bases from J, leaving 10 bases between. In DNA form, the CDR3 reads TGTGCCAGCAGCCTTCGACTGAACCAAGAGACCCAGTACTTC. Amino acid sequence: CASSLRLNQETQYF.

As concerns this clone: Within the sample, other DNA sequences also encode this same CDR3. The V gene is TRBV5-1, the J gene TRBJ2-1; 7 positions match TRBD1. Trimming at V came to 0 bases and at J to 4 bases, leaving 4 bases not matched to a gene. The CDR3 has 15 residues. Germline CDR1 and CDR2: SGHRS and YFSETQ. The CDR3 region is CASSLEGTAYNEQFF. The CDR3 DNA reads TGCGCCAGCAGCTTGGAAGGGACAGCATACAATGAGCAGTTCTTC.

The chain joins TRBV10-3 to TRBJ2-7; the D gene is possibly TRBD2 (7 bases). V lost 2 bases to trimming and J lost 3 bases, with 14 bases between them. The CDR3 has 15 residues. Germline V lookup: CDR1 ENHRY, CDR2 SYGVKD. The CDR3 region has the DNA TGTGCCATCAGTGAGAGTGGCGGGGGCGTCTACGAGCAGTACTTC. It translates to CAISESGGGVYEQYF.

Note on this clone: Other DNA variants within this sample encode the same CDR3. The gene calls are TRBV7-9 and TRBJ1-1; D gene uncertain. Trimming removed 0 bases from V and 1 base from J, with 3 bases in between. Germline V gene data show CDR1 as SEHNR and CDR2 as FQNEAQ (reference sequence). The CDR3 runs 13 residues. The CDR3 here is CASSLAANTEAFF. The CDR3 nucleotides read TGTGCCAGCAGCTTAGCAGCGAACACTGAAGCTTTCTTT. The complete variable domain, with remaining parts taken from reference TRBV7-9 and TRBJ1-1, reads DTGVSQNPRHKITKRGQNVTFRCDPISEHNRLYWYRQTLGQGPEFLTYFQNEAQLEKSRLLSDRFSAERPKGSFSTLEIQRTEQGDSAMYLCASSLAANTEAFFGQGTRLTVV.

The chain is built from TRBV30 and TRBJ1-1; 7 bases agree with TRBD1. CDR1 is GTSNPN and CDR2 is SVGIG in the germline V gene (reference sequence). V was pared by 0 bases and J by 5 bases, with 9 bases of the junction left unmatched. The CDR3 has 15 amino acids. The CDR3 sequence: CAWSVRDRRGTEAFF. Here the CDR3 DNA reads TGTGCCTGGAGTGTACGGGACAGAAGAGGGACTGAAGCTTTCTTT.

Remarks on this clone: Additional DNA sequences in this sample encode the identical CDR3. This sequence joins TRBV18 and TRBJ1-4; 7 bases map to TRBD1. The CDR3 runs to 14 residues. Trimming removed 2 bases from V and 4 bases from J; junction bases left unmatched: 1. CDR1 and CDR2 from the germline V gene are KGHSH and LQKENI. CDR3 loop: CASSPGTVNEKLFF. The CDR3 bases are TGTGCCAGCTCACCAGGGACAGTTAATGAAAAACTGTTTTTT.

V usage is TRBV19 and J usage is TRBJ1-4; D is possibly TRBD1 (5 bases). This CDR3 is 15 amino acids long. The V end was cut by 4 bases, the J end by 3 bases, with 12 bases between. The germline CDR1 and CDR2 sequences are LNHDA and SQIVND (reference sequence). This CDR3 reads CASSTGTKANEKLFF. The CDR3, as DNA: TGTGCCAGTAGTACCGGGACTAAGGCTAATGAAAAACTGTTTTTT. Based on the CDR3 plus reference TRBV19 and TRBJ1-4, the full variable domain is DGGITQSPKYLFRKEGQNVTLSCEQNLNHDAMYWYRQDPGQGLRLIYYSQIVNDFQKGDIAEGYSVSREKKESFPLTVTSAQKNPTAFYLCASSTGTKANEKLFFGSGTQLSVL.

About this clone itself: Other DNA sequences in the sample encode the same CDR3. The chain employs TRBV28 and TRBJ2-7, with D unclear. CDR1 and CDR2 from the germline V gene are MDHEN and SYDVKM. Between the trimmed V and J ends, which lost 2 bases and 2 bases, there was a span of 4 bases. The CDR3 spans 12 residues. The CDR3 DNA reads TGTGCCAGCAGTTTAAGGGCCTACGAGCAGTACTTC. This gives the protein CASSLRAYEQYF.

The gene calls are TRBV5-1 and TRBJ1-6; perhaps TRBD1 as D (5 bases). CDR3 length equals 15 residues. The V gene lost 6 bases and the J gene lost 7 bases, with 17 bases spanning the gap. Germline CDR1 and CDR2: SGHRS and YFSETQ. In DNA, the CDR3 is TGCGCCAGCAACCCCAGGGAGGGGTTAAATTCACCCCTCCACTTT. It translates to CASNPREGLNSPLHF.

This chain uses TRBV5-1 with TRBJ1-6; a weak D match, TRBD1 (6 bases). Germline loops: CDR1 SGHRS, CDR2 YFSETQ. Trimming took off 5 bases at V and 3 bases at J, with 12 bases between the two ends. The CDR3 is made up of 15 amino acids. Here the CDR3 DNA reads TGCGCCAGCAGGCCCAGGGGAGACTATAATTCACCCCTCCACTTT. This encodes CASRPRGDYNSPLHF.

This chain links TRBV6-1 with TRBJ2-7; 9 nucleotides agree with TRBD2. The CDR3 covers 14 residues. Per germline, CDR1 MNHNS and CDR2 SASEGT. With V trimmed by 6 bases and J by 3 bases, 6 bases remained unmatched. The CDR3, as DNA: TGTGCCAGCAGCACTTCTAGCGGGAACTACGAGCAGTACTTC. Its protein is CASSTSSGNYEQYF.

This chain connects TRBV4-1 to TRBJ2-3; TRBD2 might be the D (7 bases). V was cut by 5 bases and J by 8 bases, with 17 bases left in between. Germline CDR1 reads MGHRA; CDR2 reads YSYEKL. This CDR3 has 14 residues. DNA of the CDR3: TGCGCCAGCAGCGAACCGGGGAGGGGGGGTACGCAGTATTTT. Encoded protein: CASSEPGRGGTQYF.

This sequence joins TRBV30 and TRBJ2-7, with TRBD2 identical over 10 bases. CDR3 length: 16 amino acids. Germline-derived CDR1 and CDR2 are GTSNPN and SVGIG (reference sequence). J lost 5 bases, V lost 2 bases, and 12 bases had no gene match. This CDR3 is CAWSRGLAVVPHEQYF. As DNA, the CDR3 is TGTGCCTGGAGTAGAGGACTAGCGGTCGTCCCCCACGAGCAGTACTTC.

This clone was seen only once. The chain links TRBV11-3 to TRBJ2-1, with D perhaps TRBD1 (6 bases). V was cut by 5 bases and J by 4 bases, with 15 bases left in between. Germline CDR1 is SGHNT and CDR2 is YENEEA. The CDR3 extends over 15 amino acids. The CDR3 bases are TGTGCCAGCAGCGTCGACGGGACAACTTACAATGAGCAGTTCTTC. Translation gives CASSVDGTTYNEQFF.

The chain carries TRBV19 and TRBJ1-1; D remains ambiguous. The V end was cut by 8 bases, the J end by 1 base, with 20 bases between. Germline assignment: CDR1 LNHDA and CDR2 SQIVND (reference sequence). The CDR3 length is 16 residues. CDR3 sequence (DNA): TGTGCCAGTTCACAACCCCGGGCCCCCGCGAACACTGAAGCTTTCTTT. It codes for CASSQPRAPANTEAFF.

This chain connects TRBV15 to TRBJ2-5; 7 bases fit TRBD2. The length of the CDR3 is 14 residues. V was clipped by 2 bases and J by 5 bases; unmatched bases: 5. Germline V gives CDR1 LNHNV, CDR2 YYDKDF (reference sequence). This CDR3 is CATSRLLGGETQYF. In DNA form, the CDR3 reads TGTGCCACCAGCAGATTGCTGGGAGGGGAGACCCAGTACTTC.

This clone was seen only once. The rearrangement joins TRBV6-6 to TRBJ1-6; tentatively, D is TRBD1 (5 bases). The V gene's germline CDR1 is MNHNY and CDR2 SVGAGI (reference sequence). CDR3 length: 14 amino acids. V lost 7 bases and J 9 bases, leaving 16 bases between the germline ends. The CDR3 protein is CASTPGGSSSPLHF. As DNA, the CDR3 is TGTGCCAGCACCCCGGGGGGGAGTAGTTCACCCCTCCACTTT.

To note about this clone: The sample carries other DNA sequences with the same CDR3. The chain couples TRBV5-4 to TRBJ2-2, with a tentative D call TRBD1 (7 bases). Per germline, CDR1 SGHNT and CDR2 YYREEE (reference sequence). The CDR3 covers 16 residues. V was cut by 5 bases and J by 0 bases, with 14 bases left in between. Here the CDR3 DNA reads TGTGCCAGCAGTCTTGGCGGGACAGCGAACACCGGGGAGCTGTTTTTT. Translating gives CASSLGGTANTGELFF.

The chain links TRBV5-1 to TRBJ2-7; 10 bases fit TRBD1. The CDR3 length is 16 residues. Trimming removed 1 base from V and 2 bases from J; junction bases left unmatched: 6. From germline, CDR1 is SGHRS and CDR2 YFSETQ. For the CDR3, the DNA is TGCGCCAGCAGCTTGACGACAGGGGGCCTCCCCTACGAGCAGTACTTC. Encoded protein: CASSLTTGGLPYEQYF.

This chain uses TRBV6-1 with TRBJ2-7; 9 bases fit TRBD1. CDR3 length equals 14 residues. Looked up from germline, CDR1 is MNHNS and CDR2 is SASEGT. V dropped 7 bases and J dropped 3; count of bases not matched to a gene: 7. CDR3 residues: CASTTTGGYYEQYF. CDR3 nucleotide sequence: TGTGCCAGCACCACGACAGGGGGATACTACGAGCAGTACTTC.

The chain couples TRBV11-2 to TRBJ2-7; D is possibly TRBD2 (6 bases). CDR3 length equals 16 residues. Trimming removed 3 bases from V and 2 bases from J, with 17 bases in between. The V gene's germline CDR1 is SGHAT and CDR2 FQNNGV. CDR3 protein: CASSLDLGTFTYEQYF. In nucleotides, the CDR3 is TGTGCCAGCAGCTTGGACCTCGGGACTTTTACCTACGAGCAGTACTTC.

This rearrangement joins TRBV13 to TRBJ1-6, with D possibly being TRBD1 (5 bases). Germline CDR1 and CDR2: PRHDT and FYEKMQ (reference sequence). V shed 10 bases and J shed 9 bases, with 22 bases lying between them. The CDR3 is made up of 15 amino acids. The CDR3 is CATMEDLSGASPLHF. The CDR3, as DNA: TGTGCCACGATGGAAGACCTCAGTGGGGCTTCACCCCTCCACTTT. The complete variable domain, with remaining parts taken from reference TRBV13 and TRBJ1-6, reads AAGVIQSPRHLIKEKRETATLKCYPIPRHDTVYWYQQGPGQDPQFLISFYEKMQSDKGSIPDRFSAQQFSDYHSELNMSSLELGDSALYFCATMEDLSGASPLHFGNGTRLTVT.